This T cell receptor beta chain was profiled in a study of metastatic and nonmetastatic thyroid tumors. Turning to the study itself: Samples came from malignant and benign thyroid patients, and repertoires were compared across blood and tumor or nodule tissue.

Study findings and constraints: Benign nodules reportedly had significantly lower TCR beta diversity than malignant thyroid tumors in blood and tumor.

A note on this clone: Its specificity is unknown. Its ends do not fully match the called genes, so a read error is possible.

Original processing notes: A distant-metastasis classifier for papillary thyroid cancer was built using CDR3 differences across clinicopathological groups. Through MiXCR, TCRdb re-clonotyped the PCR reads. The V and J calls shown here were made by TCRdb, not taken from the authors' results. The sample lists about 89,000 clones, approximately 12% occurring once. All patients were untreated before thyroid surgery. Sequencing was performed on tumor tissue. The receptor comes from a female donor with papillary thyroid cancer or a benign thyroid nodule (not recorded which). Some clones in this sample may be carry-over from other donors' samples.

This chain's CDR3 is CASSPGQGVDYGNTF. CDR3 coding DNA: TGTGCCAGCAGCCCAGGACAGGGTGTGGACTATGGCAACACCTTC. The rearrangement links TRBV7-9 to TRBJ1-2; 8 bases align to TRBD1. The CDR3 has 15 amino acids. Germline CDR1 is SEHNR and CDR2 is FQNEAQ (reference sequence).